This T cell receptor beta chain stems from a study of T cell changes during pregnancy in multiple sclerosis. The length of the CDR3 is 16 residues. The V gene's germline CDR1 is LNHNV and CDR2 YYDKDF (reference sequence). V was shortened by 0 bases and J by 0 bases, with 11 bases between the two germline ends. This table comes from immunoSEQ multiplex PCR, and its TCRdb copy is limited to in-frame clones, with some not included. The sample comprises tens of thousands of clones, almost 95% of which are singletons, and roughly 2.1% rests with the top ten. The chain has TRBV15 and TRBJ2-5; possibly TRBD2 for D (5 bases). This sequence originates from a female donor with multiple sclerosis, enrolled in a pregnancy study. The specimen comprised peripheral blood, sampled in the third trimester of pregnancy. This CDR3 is CATSRDTGWNQETQYF. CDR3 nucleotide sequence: TGTGCCACCAGCAGAGACACGGGGTGGAACCAAGAGACCCAGTACTTC.